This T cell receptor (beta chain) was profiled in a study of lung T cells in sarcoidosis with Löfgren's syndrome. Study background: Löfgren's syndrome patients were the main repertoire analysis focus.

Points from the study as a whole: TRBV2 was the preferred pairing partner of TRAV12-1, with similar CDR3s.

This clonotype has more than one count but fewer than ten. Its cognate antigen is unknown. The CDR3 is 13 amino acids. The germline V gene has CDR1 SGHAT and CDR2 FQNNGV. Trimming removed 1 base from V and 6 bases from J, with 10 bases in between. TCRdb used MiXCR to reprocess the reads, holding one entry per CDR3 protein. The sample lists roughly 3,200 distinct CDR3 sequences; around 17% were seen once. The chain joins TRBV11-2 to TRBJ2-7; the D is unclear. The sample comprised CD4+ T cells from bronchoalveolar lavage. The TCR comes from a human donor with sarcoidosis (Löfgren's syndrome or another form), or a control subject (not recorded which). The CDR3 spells CASSLAKDREQYF. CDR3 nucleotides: TGTGCCAGCAGCTTAGCCAAAGACCGCGAGCAGTACTTC.